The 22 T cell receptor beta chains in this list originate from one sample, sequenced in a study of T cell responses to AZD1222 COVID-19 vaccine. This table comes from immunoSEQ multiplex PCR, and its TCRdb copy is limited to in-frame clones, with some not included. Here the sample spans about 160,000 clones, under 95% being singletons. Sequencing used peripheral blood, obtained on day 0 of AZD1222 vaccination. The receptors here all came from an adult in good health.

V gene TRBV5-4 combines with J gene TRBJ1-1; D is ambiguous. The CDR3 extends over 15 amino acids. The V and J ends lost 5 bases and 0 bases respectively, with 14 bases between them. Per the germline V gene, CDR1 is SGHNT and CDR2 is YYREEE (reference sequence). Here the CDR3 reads CASSSTIEVNTEAFF. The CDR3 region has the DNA TGTGCCAGCAGTAGTACCATCGAGGTGAACACTGAAGCTTTCTTT.

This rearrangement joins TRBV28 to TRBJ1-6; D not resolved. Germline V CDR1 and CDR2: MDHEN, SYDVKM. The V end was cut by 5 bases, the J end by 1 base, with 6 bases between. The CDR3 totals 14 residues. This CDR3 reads CASSGESYNSPLHF. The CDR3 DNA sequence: TGTGCCAGCAGTGGGGAATCCTATAATTCACCCCTCCACTTT.

The CDR3 reads CASSYSGRTEKLFF. CDR3 nucleotide sequence: TGTGCCAGCAGTTATTCAGGGCGTACTGAAAAACTGTTTTTT. The chain has TRBV27 and TRBJ1-4; D is possibly TRBD1 (5 bases). The CDR3 totals 14 residues. Germline CDR1 reads MNHEY; CDR2 reads SMNVEV (reference sequence). Trimming removed 4 bases at V and 7 bases at J, with 13 bases between.

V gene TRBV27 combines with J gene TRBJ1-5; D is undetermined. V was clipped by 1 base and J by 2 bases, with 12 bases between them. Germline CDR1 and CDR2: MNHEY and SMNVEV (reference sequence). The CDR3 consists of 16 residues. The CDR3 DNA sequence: TGTGCCAGCAGTTTATTGGGTAGGGTCGGCAATCAGCCCCAGCATTTT. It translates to CASSLLGRVGNQPQHF.

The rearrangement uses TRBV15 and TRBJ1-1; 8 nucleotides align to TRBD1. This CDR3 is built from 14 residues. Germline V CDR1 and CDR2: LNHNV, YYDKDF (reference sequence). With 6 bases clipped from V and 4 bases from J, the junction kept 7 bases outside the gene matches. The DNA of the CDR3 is TGTGCCACCAGGGACAGGGTAGCTGGCACTGAAGCTTTCTTT. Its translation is CATRDRVAGTEAFF.

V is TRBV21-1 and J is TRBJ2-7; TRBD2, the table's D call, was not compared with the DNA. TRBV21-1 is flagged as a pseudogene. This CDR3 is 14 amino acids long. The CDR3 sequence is CACAGTSGSHEQYF. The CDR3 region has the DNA TGTGCCTGCGCCGGGACTAGCGGGAGTCACGAGCAGTACTTC.

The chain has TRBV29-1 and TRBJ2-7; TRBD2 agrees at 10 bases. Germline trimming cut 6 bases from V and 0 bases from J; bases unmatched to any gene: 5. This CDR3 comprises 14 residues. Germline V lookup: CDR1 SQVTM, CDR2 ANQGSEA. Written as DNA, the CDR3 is TGCAGCGTCAAAGCGGGAGGGAGCTCCTACGAGCAGTACTTC. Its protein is CSVKAGGSSYEQYF.

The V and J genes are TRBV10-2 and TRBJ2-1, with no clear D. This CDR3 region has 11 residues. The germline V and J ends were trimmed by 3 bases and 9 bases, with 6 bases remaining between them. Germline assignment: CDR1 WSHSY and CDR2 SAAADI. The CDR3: CASSDVTEQFF. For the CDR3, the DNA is TGCGCCAGCAGTGACGTGACTGAGCAGTTCTTC.

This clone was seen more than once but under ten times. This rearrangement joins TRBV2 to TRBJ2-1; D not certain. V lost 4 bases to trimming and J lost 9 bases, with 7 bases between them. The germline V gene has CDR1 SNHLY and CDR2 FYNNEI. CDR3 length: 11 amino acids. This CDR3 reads CASSAWGEQFF. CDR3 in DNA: TGTGCCAGCAGTGCGTGGGGTGAGCAGTTCTTC.

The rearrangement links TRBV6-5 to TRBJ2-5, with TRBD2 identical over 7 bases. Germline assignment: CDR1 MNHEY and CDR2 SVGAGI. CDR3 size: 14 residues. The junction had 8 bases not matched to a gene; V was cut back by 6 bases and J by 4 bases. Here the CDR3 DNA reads TGTGCCAGCAGCCCGCCGGGAGGCCCAGAGACCCAGTACTTC. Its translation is CASSPPGGPETQYF.

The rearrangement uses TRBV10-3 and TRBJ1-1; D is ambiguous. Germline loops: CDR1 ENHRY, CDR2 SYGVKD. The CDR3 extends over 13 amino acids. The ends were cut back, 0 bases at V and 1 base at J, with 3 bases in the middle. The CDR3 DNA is TGTGCCATCAGTGAGTCGGGGAACACTGAAGCTTTCTTT. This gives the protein CAISESGNTEAFF.

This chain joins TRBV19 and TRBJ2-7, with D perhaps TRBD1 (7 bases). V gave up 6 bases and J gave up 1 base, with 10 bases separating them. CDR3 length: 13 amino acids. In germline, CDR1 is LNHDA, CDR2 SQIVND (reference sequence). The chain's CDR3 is CASRSGGSYEQYF. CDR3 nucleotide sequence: TGTGCCAGTAGGTCAGGGGGGTCCTACGAGCAGTACTTC.

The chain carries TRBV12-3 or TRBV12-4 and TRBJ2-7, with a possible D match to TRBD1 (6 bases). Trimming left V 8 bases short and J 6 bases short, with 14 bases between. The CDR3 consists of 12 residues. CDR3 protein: CASLTRGGEQYF. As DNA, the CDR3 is TGTGCCAGCTTGACCAGGGGCGGCGAGCAGTACTTC.

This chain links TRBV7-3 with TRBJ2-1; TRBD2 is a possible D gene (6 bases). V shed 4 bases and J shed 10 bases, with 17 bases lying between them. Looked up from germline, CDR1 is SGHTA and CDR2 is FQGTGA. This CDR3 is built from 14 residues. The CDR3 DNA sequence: TGTGCCAGCAGCTCGGGACTGACCTGGGACGAGCAGTTCTTC. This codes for CASSSGLTWDEQFF.

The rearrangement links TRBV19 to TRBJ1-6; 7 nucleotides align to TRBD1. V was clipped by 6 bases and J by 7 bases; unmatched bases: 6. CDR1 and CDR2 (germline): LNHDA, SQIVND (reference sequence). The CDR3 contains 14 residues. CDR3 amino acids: CASRRQGGNSPLHF. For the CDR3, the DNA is TGTGCCAGTAGGAGACAGGGTGGGAATTCACCCCTCCACTTT.

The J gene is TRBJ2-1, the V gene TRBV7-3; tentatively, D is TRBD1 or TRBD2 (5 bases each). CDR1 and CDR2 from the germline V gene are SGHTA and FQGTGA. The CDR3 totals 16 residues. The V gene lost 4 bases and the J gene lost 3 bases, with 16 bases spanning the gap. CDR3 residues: CASSSGPWVGYNEQFF. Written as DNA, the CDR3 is TGTGCCAGCAGCTCGGGACCTTGGGTGGGCTACAATGAGCAGTTCTTC.

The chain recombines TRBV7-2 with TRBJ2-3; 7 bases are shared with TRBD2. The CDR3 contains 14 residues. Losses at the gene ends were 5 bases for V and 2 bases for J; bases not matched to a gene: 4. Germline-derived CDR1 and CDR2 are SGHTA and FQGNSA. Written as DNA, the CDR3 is TGTGCCAGCAGCCAAGCGGGACTCACAGATACGCAGTATTTT. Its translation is CASSQAGLTDTQYF.

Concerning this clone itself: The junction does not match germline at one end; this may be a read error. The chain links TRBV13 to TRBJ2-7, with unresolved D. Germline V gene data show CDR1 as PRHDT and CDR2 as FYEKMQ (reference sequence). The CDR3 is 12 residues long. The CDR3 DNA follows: TGTGCCGGCAGCTTCCGGGCAGTCGAGCAGTACTTC. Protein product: CAGSFRAVEQYF.

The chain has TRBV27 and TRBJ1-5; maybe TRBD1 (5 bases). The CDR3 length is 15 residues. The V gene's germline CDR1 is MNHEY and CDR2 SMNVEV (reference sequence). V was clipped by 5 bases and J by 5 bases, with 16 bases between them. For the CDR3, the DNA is TGTGCCAGCAGTCCGGTGGCCGGGGGGGATCAGCCCCAGCATTTT. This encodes CASSPVAGGDQPQHF.

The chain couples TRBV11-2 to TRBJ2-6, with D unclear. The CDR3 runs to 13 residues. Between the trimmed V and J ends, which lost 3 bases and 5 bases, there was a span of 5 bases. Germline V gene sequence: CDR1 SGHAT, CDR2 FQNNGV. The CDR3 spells CASSFGRANVLTF. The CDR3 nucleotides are TGTGCCAGCAGCTTTGGAAGGGCCAACGTCCTGACTTTC.

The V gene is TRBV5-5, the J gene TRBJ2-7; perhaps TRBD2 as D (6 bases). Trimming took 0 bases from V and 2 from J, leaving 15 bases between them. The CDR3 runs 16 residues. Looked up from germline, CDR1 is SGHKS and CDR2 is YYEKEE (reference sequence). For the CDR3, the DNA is TGTGCCAGCAGCTTGGCCGCGTTCGCGGGGCCCTACGAGCAGTACTTC. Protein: CASSLAAFAGPYEQYF.

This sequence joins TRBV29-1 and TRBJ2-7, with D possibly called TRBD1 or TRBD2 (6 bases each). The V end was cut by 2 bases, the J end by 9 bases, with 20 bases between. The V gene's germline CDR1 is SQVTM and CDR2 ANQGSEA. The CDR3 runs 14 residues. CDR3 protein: CSVEWPGAGVVQYF. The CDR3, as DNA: TGCAGCGTTGAATGGCCGGGGGCAGGGGTGGTGCAGTACTTC.